A selection of T cell receptor beta chains follows, all from one sample in a study of vaccination effects on CD4 cells after COVID-19. Their antigen targets remain unknown. The method was immunoSEQ multiplex PCR; TCRdb's version includes in-frame clones alone and lacks a portion of them. The data show 35,000 to 45,000 clones, about 80% seen once. Material: CD4+ T cells from PBMCs cultured with HCoV-NL63 spike peptides, obtained after COVID-19 vaccination. The source of these receptors is a human donor who received a COVID-19 vaccine. Some clones in this sample may be carry-over from other donors' samples. The CDR3 runs from the conserved cysteine through the conserved F or W. The D gene is left open where the match is weak. Size is stated for part of the rows, as once, few or many counts, or as a class when the clone is expanded.

size	V	J	D	CDR3	DNA
.	TRBV9	TRBJ2-1	TRBD2	CASSVLAGGPVEQFF	TGTGCCAGCAGCGTACTAGCGGGGGGGCCGGTTGAGCAGTTCTTC
.	TRBV2	TRBJ1-4	.	CASSSGVEKLFF	TGTGCCAGCAGTTCAGGAGTGGAAAAACTGTTTTTT
.	TRBV4-1	TRBJ1-4	TRBD1	CASSQGGTAATNEKLFF	TGCGCCAGCAGCCAAGGAGGGACAGCTGCAACTAATGAAAAACTGTTTTTT
.	TRBV6-2/TRBV6-3	TRBJ2-5	TRBD2	CASSYSLSGPPGTQYF	TGTGCCAGCAGTTATTCCCTTAGCGGGCCCCCAGGAACCCAGTACTTC
.	TRBV30	TRBJ1-1	TRBD1	CAWSRDRNTEAFF	TGTGCCTGGAGTCGGGACAGGAACACTGAAGCTTTCTTT
.	TRBV5-4	TRBJ2-5	TRBD1	CASSEQGQETQYF	TGTGCCAGCAGCGAACAGGGGCAAGAGACCCAGTACTTC
few	TRBV9	TRBJ1-6	.	CASSVTANSPLHF	TGTGCCAGCAGCGTAACAGCTAATTCACCCCTCCACTTT
.	TRBV6-6	TRBJ1-6	TRBD1	CASSLNQGAYNSPLHF	TGTGCCAGCAGTTTAAATCAGGGGGCGTATAATTCACCCCTCCACTTT
.	TRBV15	TRBJ2-1	TRBD2	CATSRVGLAANNEQFF	TGTGCCACCAGCAGGGTCGGACTAGCGGCAAACAATGAGCAGTTCTTC
.	TRBV19	TRBJ1-5	TRBD1	CASQPGGQGTNQPQHF	TGTGCCAGCCAGCCGGGGGGACAGGGAACTAATCAGCCCCAGCATTTT
.	TRBV28	TRBJ1-1	.	CASSVPGGNTEAFF	TGTGCCAGCAGCGTCCCCGGGGGCAACACTGAAGCTTTCTTT
.	TRBV19	TRBJ1-6	.	CASSPGETLPNSPLHF	TGTGCCAGTAGCCCGGGGGAGACCCTCCCTAATTCACCCCTCCACTTT
.	TRBV6-5	TRBJ1-1	.	CASSYRGRTEAFF	TGTGCCAGCAGTTACCGGGGTCGGACTGAAGCTTTCTTT
.	TRBV7-2	TRBJ2-5	TRBD2	CASSSGLAGGRETQYF	TGTGCCAGCAGCTCCGGACTAGCGGGGGGGCGGGAGACCCAGTACTTC
.	TRBV12-5	TRBJ1-6	.	CASGPPGYSSPLHF	TGTGCTAGTGGGCCGCCGGGTTACTCTTCACCCCTCCACTTT
.	TRBV18	TRBJ1-5	.	CASSPGPQGNQPQHF	TGTGCCAGCTCACCGGGACCCCAGGGCAATCAGCCCCAGCATTTT
.	TRBV5-6	TRBJ2-5	.	CASSLGTNMVTQYF	TGTGCCAGCAGCCTGGGGACCAATATGGTGACCCAGTACTTC
.	TRBV6-5	TRBJ2-2	.	CASSYEKAGELFF	TGTGCCAGCAGTTACGAGAAAGCCGGGGAGCTGTTTTTT
.	TRBV5-1	TRBJ1-2	TRBD1	CASSLGTGVVYGYTF	TGCGCCAGCAGCTTGGGCACAGGGGTTGTTTATGGCTACACCTTC
once	TRBV6-4	TRBJ1-1	.	CASSDRVAEAFF	TGTGCCAGCAGTGACAGGGTCGCTGAAGCTTTCTTT
.	TRBV11-1	TRBJ1-4	TRBD1	CASSLGGRGNEKLFF	TGTGCCAGCAGCTTAGGCGGCAGGGGGAATGAAAAACTGTTTTTT
.	TRBV7-3	TRBJ1-5	.	CASSLGQGPNQPQHF	TGTGCCAGCAGCTTAGGCCAGGGACCTAATCAGCCCCAGCATTTT
.	TRBV7-9	TRBJ1-6	.	CASSLGRNHNSPLHF	TGTGCCAGCAGCTTAGGGCGGAACCATAATTCACCCCTCCACTTT
.	TRBV12-5	TRBJ1-5	TRBD1	CASGQQGFLYSNQPQHF	TGTGCTAGTGGTCAACAGGGGTTCCTATATAGCAATCAGCCCCAGCATTTT
.	TRBV6-1	TRBJ1-2	TRBD1	CASKQDRGLGYGYTF	TGTGCCAGCAAACAAGACAGGGGGCTGGGCTATGGCTACACCTTC
.	TRBV27	TRBJ1-1	.	CASSRTPRTNTEAFF	TGTGCCAGCAGTCGCACCCCCCGGACAAACACTGAAGCTTTCTTT
.	TRBV23-1	TRBJ1-5	.	CASSNPEQGRGNQPQHF	TGCGCCAGCAGTAACCCAGAACAGGGTCGTGGCAATCAGCCCCAGCATTTT
.	TRBV4-3	TRBJ1-2	.	CASSLQQGSNGYTF	TGCGCCAGCAGCCTCCAACAGGGCTCCAATGGCTACACCTTC
.	TRBV5-1	TRBJ2-2	.	CASSLEGLNTGELFF	TGCGCCAGCAGCTTGGAGGGATTAAACACCGGGGAGCTGTTTTTT
.	TRBV7-2	TRBJ1-1	.	CASSLQGPNTEAFF	TGTGCCAGCAGCCTACAGGGCCCGAACACTGAAGCTTTCTTT
.	TRBV5-1	TRBJ1-1	TRBD1	CASSLAGQGAGTEAFF	TGCGCCAGCAGCTTGGCGGGACAGGGGGCAGGAACTGAAGCTTTCTTT
.	TRBV19	TRBJ2-1	.	CASTKKAAGGANEQFF	TGTGCCAGTACCAAAAAGGCGGCAGGGGGGGCCAATGAGCAGTTCTTC
few	TRBV24-1	TRBJ1-3	.	CATSDSLGYTIYF	TGTGCCACCAGTGATTCGCTAGGTTACACCATATATTTT
.	TRBV5-8	TRBJ1-4	.	CASSLMTVATNEKLFF	TGTGCCAGCAGCTTGATGACAGTCGCAACTAATGAAAAACTGTTTTTT
.	TRBV2	TRBJ1-6	.	CASSEPLDSPLHF	TGTGCCAGCAGTGAACCCCTCGATTCACCCCTCCACTTT
.	TRBV29-1	TRBJ2-1	TRBD2	CSGTRDSLNEQFF	TGCAGCGGGACTAGAGATTCTCTGAATGAGCAGTTCTTC
.	TRBV5-1	TRBJ1-1	.	CASSTQGPTGGTEAFF	TGCGCCAGCAGCACTCAGGGCCCAACGGGGGGCACTGAAGCTTTCTTT
.	TRBV7-6	TRBJ1-1	.	CASSLWGTEAFF	TGTGCCAGCAGTTTATGGGGCACTGAAGCTTTCTTT
.	TRBV6-2/TRBV6-3	TRBJ1-5	TRBD1	CASSFTGTARPQHF	TGTGCCAGCAGCTTTACCGGGACAGCTCGGCCCCAGCATTTT
once	TRBV15	TRBJ2-3	.	CATSRDSGDTQYF	TGTGCCACCAGCAGAGACAGCGGGGATACGCAGTATTTT
.	TRBV19	TRBJ1-2	.	CACREAGESYGYTF	TGTGCCTGTAGGGAAGCAGGGGAGTCCTATGGCTACACCTTC
few	TRBV7-9	TRBJ1-2	TRBD1	CASSFQGDPNYGYTF	TGTGCCAGCAGCTTCCAGGGGGATCCTAACTATGGCTACACCTTC
.	TRBV6-5	TRBJ1-1	.	CASSFSTAMNTEAFF	TGTGCCAGCAGTTTTTCGACAGCCATGAACACTGAAGCTTTCTTT
.	TRBV11-2	TRBJ2-5	TRBD1	CASSFRTGTIQYF	TGTGCCAGCAGCTTCAGGACAGGAACGATCCAGTACTTC